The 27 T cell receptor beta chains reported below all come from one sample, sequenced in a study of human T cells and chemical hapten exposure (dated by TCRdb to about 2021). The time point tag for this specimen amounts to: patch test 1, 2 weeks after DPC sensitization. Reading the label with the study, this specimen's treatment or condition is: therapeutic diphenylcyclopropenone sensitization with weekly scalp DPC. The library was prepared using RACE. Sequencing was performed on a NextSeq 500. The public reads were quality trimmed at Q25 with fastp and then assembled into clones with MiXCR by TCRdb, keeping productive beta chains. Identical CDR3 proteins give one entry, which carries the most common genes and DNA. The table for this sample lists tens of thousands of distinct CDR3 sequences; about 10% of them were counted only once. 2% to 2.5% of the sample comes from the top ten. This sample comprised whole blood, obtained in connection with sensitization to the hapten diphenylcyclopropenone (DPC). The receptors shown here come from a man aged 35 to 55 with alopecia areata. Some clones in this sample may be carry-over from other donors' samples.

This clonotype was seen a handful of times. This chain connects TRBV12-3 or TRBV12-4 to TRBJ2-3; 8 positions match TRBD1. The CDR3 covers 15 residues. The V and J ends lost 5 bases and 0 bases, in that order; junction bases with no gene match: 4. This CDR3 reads CASSPDRESTDTQYF. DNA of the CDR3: TGTGCCAGCAGTCCGGACAGGGAGAGCACAGATACGCAGTATTTT.

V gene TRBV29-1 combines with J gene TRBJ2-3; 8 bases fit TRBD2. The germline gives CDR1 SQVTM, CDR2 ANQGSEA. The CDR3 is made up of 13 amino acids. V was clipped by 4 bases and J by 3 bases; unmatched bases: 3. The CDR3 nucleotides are TGCAGCGTTGTGGGACTAGTTACAGATACGCAGTATTTT. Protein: CSVVGLVTDTQYF.

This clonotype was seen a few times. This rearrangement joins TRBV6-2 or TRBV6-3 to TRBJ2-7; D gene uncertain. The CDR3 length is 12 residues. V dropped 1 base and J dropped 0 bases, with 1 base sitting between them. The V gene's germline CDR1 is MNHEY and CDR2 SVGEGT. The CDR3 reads CASSYFSYEQYF. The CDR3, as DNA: TGTGCCAGCAGTTACTTCTCCTACGAGCAGTACTTC.

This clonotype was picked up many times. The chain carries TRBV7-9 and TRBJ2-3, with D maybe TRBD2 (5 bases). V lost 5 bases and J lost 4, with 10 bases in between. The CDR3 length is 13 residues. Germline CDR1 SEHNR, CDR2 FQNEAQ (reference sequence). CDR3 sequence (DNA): TGTGCCAGCAGCCGGGGAGAGGCAGATACGCAGTATTTT. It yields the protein CASSRGEADTQYF. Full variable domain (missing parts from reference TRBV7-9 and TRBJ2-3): DTGVSQNPRHKITKRGQNVTFRCDPISEHNRLYWYRQTLGQGPEFLTYFQNEAQLEKSRLLSDRFSAERPKGSFSTLEIQRTEQGDSAMYLCASSRGEADTQYFGPGTRLTVL.

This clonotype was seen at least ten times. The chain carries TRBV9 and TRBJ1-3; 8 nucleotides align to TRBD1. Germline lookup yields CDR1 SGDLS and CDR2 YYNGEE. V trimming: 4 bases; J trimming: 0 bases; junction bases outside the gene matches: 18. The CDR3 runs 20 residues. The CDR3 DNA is TGTGCCAGCAGCCCCGACCCAAGGCCGACAGGGGTCATCTCTGGAAACACCATATATTTT. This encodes CASSPDPRPTGVISGNTIYF.

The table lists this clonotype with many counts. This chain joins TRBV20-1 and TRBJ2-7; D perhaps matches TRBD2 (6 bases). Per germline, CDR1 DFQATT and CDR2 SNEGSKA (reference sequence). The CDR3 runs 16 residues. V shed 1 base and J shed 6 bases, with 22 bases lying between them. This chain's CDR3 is CSARGRGTAPRGEQYF. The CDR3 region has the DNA TGCAGTGCTAGAGGTCGCGGGACGGCCCCGCGTGGCGAGCAGTACTTC.

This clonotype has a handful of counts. The CDR3 sequence is CASSSALVLTGELFF. The CDR3 DNA follows: TGTGCCAGCAGTTCGGCTTTGGTGCTCACCGGGGAGCTGTTTTTT. The J gene is TRBJ2-2, the V gene TRBV27, with D unresolved. V shed 4 bases and J shed 4 bases, with 13 bases lying between them. Germline V lookup: CDR1 MNHEY, CDR2 SMNVEV (reference sequence). This CDR3 has 15 amino acids.

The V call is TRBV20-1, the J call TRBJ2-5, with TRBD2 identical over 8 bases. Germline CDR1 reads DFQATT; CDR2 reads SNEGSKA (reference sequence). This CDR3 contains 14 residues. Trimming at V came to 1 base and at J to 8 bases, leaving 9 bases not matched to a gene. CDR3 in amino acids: CSARVPAGASTQYF. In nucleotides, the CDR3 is TGCAGTGCTAGAGTCCCAGCGGGAGCCTCCACCCAGTACTTC.

CDR3 in DNA: TGTGCCAGCGGCTTTCTGCAGGGCACTCAGCCCCAGCATTTT. This codes for CASGFLQGTQPQHF. V gene TRBV28 combines with J gene TRBJ1-5; D might be TRBD1 (5 bases). The V end lost 8 bases, the J end lost 6 bases, and 17 bases lay between the germline ends. CDR1 is MDHEN, CDR2 SYDVKM, per germline. The CDR3 sequence is 14 residues long.

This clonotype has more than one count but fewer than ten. CDR3 region: CSVGGGGEKLFF. The CDR3 nucleotides read TGCAGCGTTGGAGGGGGCGGGGAAAAACTGTTTTTT. The chain recombines TRBV29-1 with TRBJ1-4; 7 positions match TRBD1. V lost 4 bases, J lost 8 bases, and 4 bases stayed unmatched. Germline CDR1 SQVTM, CDR2 ANQGSEA. The CDR3 covers 12 residues.

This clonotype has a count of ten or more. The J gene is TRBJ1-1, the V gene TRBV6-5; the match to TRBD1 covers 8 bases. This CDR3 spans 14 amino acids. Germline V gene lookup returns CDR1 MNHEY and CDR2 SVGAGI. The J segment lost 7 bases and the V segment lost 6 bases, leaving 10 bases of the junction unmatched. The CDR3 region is CASSEGRGQVEAFF. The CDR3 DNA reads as TGTGCCAGCAGCGAGGGCAGGGGGCAAGTTGAAGCTTTCTTT.

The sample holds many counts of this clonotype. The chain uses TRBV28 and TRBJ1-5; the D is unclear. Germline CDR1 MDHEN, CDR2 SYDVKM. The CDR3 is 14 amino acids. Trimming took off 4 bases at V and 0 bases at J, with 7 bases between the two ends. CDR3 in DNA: TGTGCCAGCAGTTCAGTCAATAGCAATCAGCCCCAGCATTTT. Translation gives CASSSVNSNQPQHF.

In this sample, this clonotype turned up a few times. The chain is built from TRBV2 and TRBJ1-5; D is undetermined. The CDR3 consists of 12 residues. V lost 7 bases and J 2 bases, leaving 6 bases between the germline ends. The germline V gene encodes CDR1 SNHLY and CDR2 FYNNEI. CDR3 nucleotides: TGTGCCAGCAACCCCGGCAATCAGCCCCAGCATTTT. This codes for CASNPGNQPQHF.

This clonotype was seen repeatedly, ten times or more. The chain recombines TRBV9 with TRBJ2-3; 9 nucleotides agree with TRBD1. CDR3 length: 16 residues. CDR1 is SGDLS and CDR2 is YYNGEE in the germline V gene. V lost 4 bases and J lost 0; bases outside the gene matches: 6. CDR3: CASSRTGVPSTDTQYF. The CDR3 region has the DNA TGTGCCAGCAGCCGGACAGGGGTCCCTAGCACAGATACGCAGTATTTT.

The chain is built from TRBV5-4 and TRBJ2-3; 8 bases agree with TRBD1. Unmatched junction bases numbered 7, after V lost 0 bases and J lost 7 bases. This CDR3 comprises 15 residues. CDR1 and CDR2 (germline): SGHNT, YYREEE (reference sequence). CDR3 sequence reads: CASSLDVGQGHTQYF. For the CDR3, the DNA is TGTGCCAGCAGCTTGGACGTCGGACAGGGCCATACGCAGTATTTT.

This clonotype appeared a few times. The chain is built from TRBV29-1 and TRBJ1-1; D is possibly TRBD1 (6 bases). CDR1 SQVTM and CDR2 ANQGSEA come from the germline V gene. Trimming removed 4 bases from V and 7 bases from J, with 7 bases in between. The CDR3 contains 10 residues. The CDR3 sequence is CSVGQVEAFF. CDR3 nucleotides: TGCAGCGTTGGACAGGTTGAAGCTTTCTTT.

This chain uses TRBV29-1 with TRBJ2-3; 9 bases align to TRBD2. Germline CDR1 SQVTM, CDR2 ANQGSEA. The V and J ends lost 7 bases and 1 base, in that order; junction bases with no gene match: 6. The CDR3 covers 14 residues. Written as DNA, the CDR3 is TGCAGCGCCGGAGTAGCGGGAGGCACAGATACGCAGTATTTT. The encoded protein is CSAGVAGGTDTQYF.

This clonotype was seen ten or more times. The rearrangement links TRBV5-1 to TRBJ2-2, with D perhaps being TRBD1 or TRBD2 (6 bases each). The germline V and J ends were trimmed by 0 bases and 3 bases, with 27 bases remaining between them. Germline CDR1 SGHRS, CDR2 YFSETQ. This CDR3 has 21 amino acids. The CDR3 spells CASSLDPGQSWRDGYTGELFF. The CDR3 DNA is TGCGCCAGCAGCTTGGACCCGGGACAATCATGGCGGGACGGTTACACCGGGGAGCTGTTTTTT.

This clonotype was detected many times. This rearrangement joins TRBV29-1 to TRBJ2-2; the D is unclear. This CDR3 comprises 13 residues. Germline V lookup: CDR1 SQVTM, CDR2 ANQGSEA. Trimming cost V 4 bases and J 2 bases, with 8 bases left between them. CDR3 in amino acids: CSVGDLNTGELFF. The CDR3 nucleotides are TGCAGCGTTGGAGACTTAAACACCGGGGAGCTGTTTTTT.

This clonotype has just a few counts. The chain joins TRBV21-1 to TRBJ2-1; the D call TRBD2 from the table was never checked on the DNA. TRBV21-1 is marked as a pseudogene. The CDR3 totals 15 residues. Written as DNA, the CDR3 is TGTGCCAGCAGCCTATCTCTAGCGGGAGATATTGAGCAGTTCTTC. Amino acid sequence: CASSLSLAGDIEQFF.

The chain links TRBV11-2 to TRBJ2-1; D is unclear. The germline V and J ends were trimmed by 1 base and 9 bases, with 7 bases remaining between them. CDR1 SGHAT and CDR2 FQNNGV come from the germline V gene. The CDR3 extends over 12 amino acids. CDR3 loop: CASSLAIFEQFF. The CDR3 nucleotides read TGTGCCAGCAGCTTAGCTATATTTGAGCAGTTCTTC.

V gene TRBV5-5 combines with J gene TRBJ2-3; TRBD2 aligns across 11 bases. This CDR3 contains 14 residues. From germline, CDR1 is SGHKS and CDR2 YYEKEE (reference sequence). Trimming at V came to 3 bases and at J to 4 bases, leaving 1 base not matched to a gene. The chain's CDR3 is CASSSSGRSDTQYF. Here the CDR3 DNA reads TGTGCCAGCAGCTCTAGCGGGAGGTCAGATACGCAGTATTTT.

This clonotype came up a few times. The CDR3 DNA follows: TGTGCCAGCAGCTTAGTGGACTCCACAGATACGCAGTATTTT. It is translated as CASSLVDSTDTQYF. The V and J genes are TRBV7-9 and TRBJ2-3, with D perhaps TRBD2 (5 bases). CDR3 length: 14 amino acids. Germline CDR1 SEHNR, CDR2 FQNEAQ (reference sequence). The V gene lost 1 base and the J gene lost 2 bases, with 7 bases spanning the gap.

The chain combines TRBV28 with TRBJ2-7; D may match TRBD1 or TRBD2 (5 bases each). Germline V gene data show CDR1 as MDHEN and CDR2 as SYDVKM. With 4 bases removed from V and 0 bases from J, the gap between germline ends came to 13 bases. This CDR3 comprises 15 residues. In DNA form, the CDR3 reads TGTGCCAGCAGTTCTTCCGGGACGGACTCCTACGAGCAGTACTTC. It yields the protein CASSSSGTDSYEQYF.

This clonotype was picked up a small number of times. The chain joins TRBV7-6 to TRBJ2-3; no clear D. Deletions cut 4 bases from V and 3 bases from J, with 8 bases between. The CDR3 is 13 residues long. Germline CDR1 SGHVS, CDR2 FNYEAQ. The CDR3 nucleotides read TGTGCCAGCAGCTCTGGGCGGACAGATACGCAGTATTTT. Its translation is CASSSGRTDTQYF.

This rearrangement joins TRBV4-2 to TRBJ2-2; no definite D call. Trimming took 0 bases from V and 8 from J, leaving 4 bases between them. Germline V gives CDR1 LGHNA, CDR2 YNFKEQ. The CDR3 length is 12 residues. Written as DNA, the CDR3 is TGTGCCAGCAGCCAAGATAAGGGGGAGCTGTTTTTT. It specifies CASSQDKGELFF.

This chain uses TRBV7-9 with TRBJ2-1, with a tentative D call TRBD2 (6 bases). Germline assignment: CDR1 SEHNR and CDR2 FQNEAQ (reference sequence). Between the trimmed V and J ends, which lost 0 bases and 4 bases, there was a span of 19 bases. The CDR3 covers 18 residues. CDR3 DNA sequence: TGTGCCAGCAGCTTAGCGCAAGGTAGTAGCGGAGGTTACAATGAGCAGTTCTTC. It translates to CASSLAQGSSGGYNEQFF.